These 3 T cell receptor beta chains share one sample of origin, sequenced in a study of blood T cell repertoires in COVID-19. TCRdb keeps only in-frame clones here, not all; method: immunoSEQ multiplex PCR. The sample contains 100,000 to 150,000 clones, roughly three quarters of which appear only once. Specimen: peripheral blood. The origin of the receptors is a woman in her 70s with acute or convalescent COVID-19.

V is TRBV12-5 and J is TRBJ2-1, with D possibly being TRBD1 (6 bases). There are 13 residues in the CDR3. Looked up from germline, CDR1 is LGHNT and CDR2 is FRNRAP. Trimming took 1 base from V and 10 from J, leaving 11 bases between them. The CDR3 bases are TGTGCTAGTGGTTTGGCAGGGCAGGGGGAGCAGTTCTTC. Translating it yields CASGLAGQGEQFF.

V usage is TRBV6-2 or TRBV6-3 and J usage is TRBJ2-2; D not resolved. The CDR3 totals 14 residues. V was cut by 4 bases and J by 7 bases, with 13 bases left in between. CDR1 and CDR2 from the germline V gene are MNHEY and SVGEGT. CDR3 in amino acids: CASSSPEEFGELFF. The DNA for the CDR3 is TGTGCCAGCAGTTCCCCCGAGGAGTTCGGGGAGCTGTTTTTT.

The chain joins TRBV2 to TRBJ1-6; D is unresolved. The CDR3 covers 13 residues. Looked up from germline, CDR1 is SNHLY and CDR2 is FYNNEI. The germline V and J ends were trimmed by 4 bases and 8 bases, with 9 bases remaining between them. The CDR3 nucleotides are TGTGCCAGCAGTGGGGCCCGCGATTCACCCCTCCACTTT. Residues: CASSGARDSPLHF.